This record concerns one T cell receptor beta chain sequence. The antigen remains undetermined. Just one base apart from a much larger clone, this may be a read error. The data were taken from a study of tumor and adjacent non-tumor tissue in lung cancer. Across the study: Patients comprised 12 adenocarcinoma, a couple of squamous cell carcinoma and 1 small cell lung cancer. Study results and limitations: Shorter survival was associated with higher TCR diversity in tumors. In normal lung, the top 100 clones were significantly more dominant than in tumor.

A modified ARM-PCR protocol with three rounds of nested PCR amplified TCRbeta. One entry per CDR3 protein, called by TCRdb with MiXCR from the multiplex PCR reads. Counted here are about 110,000 distinct CDR3 sequences, 62% occurring once; the ten biggest clones make up 15% to 20%. RNA was extracted from bulk tissue without any cell sorting. The normal lung tissue was taken more than 3 cm from the tumor edge. This CDR3 comprises 14 residues. CDR1 and CDR2 from the germline V gene are SGHRS and YFSETQ. The genes are TRBV5-1 and TRBJ2-5; a weak D match, TRBD2 (6 bases). This sequence was found in a man aged 55 to 69 with non-small cell lung cancer. Material: distant non-tumor lung tissue. The CDR3 DNA sequence: TGCGCCAGCAGCCCCTTCGCGCCCCGGGAGACCCAGCACTTC. This sequence encodes CASSPFAPRETQHF.